What follows describes a single T cell receptor beta chain. The sample originates from a study of PD-1 blockade in classical Hodgkin lymphoma. As to time point: cycle 4 day 1 (C4D1), after less than 7 weeks of nivolumab. All trial patients relapsed after autologous stem cell transplantation. The assay was immunoSEQ multiplex PCR, and TCRdb's table has in-frame clones only and misses some. In the table there are 30,000 to 50,000 clones, about three quarters of which are singletons. The CDR3 is made up of 18 amino acids. After removal of 2 bases from V and 7 bases from J, the junction contained 15 bases not matched to a gene. CDR1 and CDR2 (germline): SGHTA, FQGNSA.

The source of this sequence is a human donor with classical Hodgkin lymphoma. The chain uses TRBV7-2 and TRBJ2-7; 12 positions match TRBD1. The material sequenced was peripheral blood mononuclear cells (PBMCs), taken before the fourth cycle of nivolumab. CDR3 sequence: CASSLFPPGTGGAGEQYF. DNA of the CDR3: TGTGCCAGCAGCTTATTCCCGCCCGGGACAGGGGGCGCGGGGGAGCAGTACTTC.